The present T cell receptor beta chain was sequenced within a study of beta chain features in type 1 diabetes. What was sequenced were expressed TCRB transcripts, since all of the isolated RNA had been reverse transcribed. TCRdb's table, derived via immunoSEQ multiplex PCR, lists solely in-frame clones and lacks some. The sample has around 140,000 clones; 8% to 13% are singletons. The V segment lost 2 bases and the J segment 0 bases; nucleotides outside the gene matches: 7. Germline loops: CDR1 LGHNA, CDR2 YNFKEQ. The CDR3 consists of 17 residues. The sequenced sample was naive CD4+ T cells from blood. The sequence came from a man younger than 35 in good health. The chain uses TRBV4-2 and TRBJ2-1, with 7 bases that match TRBD1. The CDR3 sequence: CASSQTMGQSSYNEQFF. The CDR3 nucleotides read TGTGCCAGCAGCCAAACAATGGGACAGAGCTCCTACAATGAGCAGTTCTTC.